The clone carrying this T cell receptor beta chain was counted only a few times. The data are from a study of blood T cell repertoires in COVID-19. In the study overall: Collection of acute and convalescent COVID-19 samples took place in the United States, Italy and Spain.

Profiled with immunoSEQ multiplex PCR; TCRdb holds only in-frame clones, not every one. This sample carries some 150,000 clones, just over 85% of them seen once, and the ten largest clones take approximately 8.3%. V lost 5 bases to trimming and J lost 7 bases, with 17 bases between them. The CDR3 is made up of 15 amino acids. Germline-derived CDR1 and CDR2 are SGHTA and FQGNSA. Input material: peripheral blood. The origin of this receptor is a woman aged 60-75 years with acute or convalescent COVID-19. The chain couples TRBV7-2 to TRBJ1-4; no reliable D call. The CDR3 loop is CASSQPGSPVEKLFF. The CDR3 bases are TGTGCCAGCAGCCAGCCAGGCTCTCCGGTTGAAAAACTGTTTTTT.